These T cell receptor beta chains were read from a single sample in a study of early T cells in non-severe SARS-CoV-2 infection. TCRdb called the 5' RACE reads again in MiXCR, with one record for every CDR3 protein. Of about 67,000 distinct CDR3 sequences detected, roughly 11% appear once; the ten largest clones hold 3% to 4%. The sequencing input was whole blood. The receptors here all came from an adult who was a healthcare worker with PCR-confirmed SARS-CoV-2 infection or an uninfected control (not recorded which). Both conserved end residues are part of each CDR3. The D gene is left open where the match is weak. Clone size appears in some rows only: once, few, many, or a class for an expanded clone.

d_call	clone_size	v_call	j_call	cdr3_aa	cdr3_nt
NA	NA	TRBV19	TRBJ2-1	CASSNTYNEQFF	TGTGCCAGTAGTAATACCTACAATGAGCAGTTCTTC
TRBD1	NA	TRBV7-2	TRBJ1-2	CASSSGQGYGYTF	TGTGCCAGCAGCTCCGGACAGGGCTATGGCTACACCTTC
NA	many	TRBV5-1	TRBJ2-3	CASSLGGHSDTQYF	TGCGCCAGCAGCTTGGGGGGACATTCAGATACGCAGTATTTT
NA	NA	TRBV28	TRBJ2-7	CASSSSRAYEQYF	TGTGCCAGCAGCTCAAGTAGAGCCTACGAGCAGTACTTC
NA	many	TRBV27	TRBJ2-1	CASSLGVGNEQFF	TGTGCCAGCAGTTTGGGGGTTGGCAATGAGCAGTTCTTC
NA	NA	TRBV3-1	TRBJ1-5	CASSQDDSQESAPQHF	TGTGCCAGCAGCCAAGATGACAGCCAAGAATCAGCGCCCCAGCATTTT
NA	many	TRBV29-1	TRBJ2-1	CSVERYNEQFF	TGCAGCGTTGAGCGATACAATGAGCAGTTCTTC
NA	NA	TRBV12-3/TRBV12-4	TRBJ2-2	CASSRDIYTGELFF	TGTGCCAGCAGCCGGGACATCTATACCGGGGAGCTGTTTTTT
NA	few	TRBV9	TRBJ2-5	CASSVGDEGTQYF	TGTGCCAGCAGCGTAGGGGATGAAGGGACCCAGTACTTC
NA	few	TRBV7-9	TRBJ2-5	CASSPAGTLQETQYF	TGTGCCAGCAGCCCCGCTGGGACCCTCCAAGAGACCCAGTACTTC
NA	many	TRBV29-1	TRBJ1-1	CSVEEGGNTEAFF	TGCAGCGTTGAAGAAGGCGGGAACACTGAAGCTTTCTTT
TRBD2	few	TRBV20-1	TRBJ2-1	CSARRGGLNEQFF	TGCAGTGCTAGACGGGGGGGCCTCAATGAGCAGTTCTTC
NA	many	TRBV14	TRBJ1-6	CASSQDRARSPLHF	TGTGCCAGCAGCCAAGACAGGGCTCGCTCACCCCTCCACTTT
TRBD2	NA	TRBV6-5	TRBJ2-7	CASRPGGKGLENEQYF	TGTGCCAGCAGACCCGGGGGGAAGGGGTTGGAAAACGAGCAGTACTTC
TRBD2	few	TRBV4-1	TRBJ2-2	CASSSMVAGGNTGELFF	TGCGCCAGCAGCTCCATGGTAGCGGGAGGAAACACCGGGGAGCTGTTTTTT
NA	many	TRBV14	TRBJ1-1	CASSQLWSKNPNTEAFF	TGTGCCAGCAGCCAACTTTGGTCGAAGAACCCGAACACTGAAGCTTTCTTT
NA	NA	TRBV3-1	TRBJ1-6	CASSQRTSPLHF	TGTGCCAGCAGCCAAAGGACTTCACCCCTCCACTTT